One and the same sample provided the 30 T cell receptor beta chains below, sequenced in a study of regulatory T cells in long-lasting Graves disease. Noted time point: newly diagnosed GD, antithyroid drugs for less than 3 months. The TCR library used RNA extracted from PBMCs. Building of the TCR beta libraries involved iRepertoire HTBI primers and Arm-PCR of CDR3 regions. MiXCR was run by TCRdb on the multiplex PCR reads, yielding one entry per CDR3 protein. The profile shows approximately 540,000 distinct CDR3 sequences, around 12% of them singletons. These records were also assigned to another study, of T cells in Graves' hyperthyroidism and ophthalmopathy.

Sequencing was performed on peripheral blood mononuclear cells (PBMCs), taken at new diagnosis, from a patient treated with antithyroid drugs. The receptors shown here come from a woman in her 30s with Graves disease.

The chain is built from TRBV10-2 and TRBJ2-3, with 11 bases identical to TRBD2. The CDR3 length is 17 residues. The germline V gene has CDR1 WSHSY and CDR2 SAAADI. J was trimmed by 5 bases and V by 0 bases; bases with no gene match: 7. Written as DNA, the CDR3 is TGCGCCAGCAGTGAGTCGACTCGGCTAGCGGGAGGAGATACGCAGTATTTT. It encodes CASSESTRLAGGDTQYF.

In this sample, this clonotype turned up many times. J is TRBJ2-2 and V is TRBV13; D remains ambiguous. The CDR3 consists of 15 residues. The V end was cut by 2 bases, the J end by 3 bases, with 10 bases between. Germline loops: CDR1 PRHDT, CDR2 FYEKMQ (reference sequence). The CDR3 is CASSLLDRDTGELFF. CDR3 coding DNA: TGTGCCAGCAGCTTATTAGATCGAGACACCGGGGAGCTGTTTTTT.

This clonotype was recorded many times. This chain connects TRBV4-1 to TRBJ1-4, with a possible D match to TRBD1 (5 bases). The germline gives CDR1 MGHRA, CDR2 YSYEKL. The CDR3 totals 15 residues. V dropped 0 bases and J dropped 6 bases, with 11 bases sitting between them. This CDR3 is CASSQDGTVDEKLFF. CDR3 DNA: TGCGCCAGCAGCCAAGATGGGACGGTCGATGAAAAACTGTTTTTT.

At least ten counts were recorded for this clonotype. The gene calls are TRBV2 and TRBJ1-2; weak D call: TRBD1 (5 bases). V lost 4 bases and J lost 6, with 12 bases in between. The CDR3 runs 13 residues. CDR1 is SNHLY and CDR2 is FYNNEI in the germline V gene. The CDR3 nucleotides read TGTGCCAGCAGTGGGACCTCAGGGAATGGCTACACCTTC. As protein: CASSGTSGNGYTF.

V usage is TRBV2 and J usage is TRBJ2-3, with 13 bases lining up with TRBD2. The germline V gene has CDR1 SNHLY and CDR2 FYNNEI. The CDR3 runs 16 residues. J was trimmed by 5 bases and V by 6 bases; bases with no gene match: 8. The CDR3 sequence is CASSLGLAGVIDTQYF. CDR3 nucleotides: TGTGCCAGCAGCCTAGGACTAGCGGGAGTCATAGATACGCAGTATTTT. Complete variable domain (other parts from reference TRBV2 and TRBJ2-3): EPEVTQTPSHQVTQMGQEVILRCVPISNHLYFYWYRQILGQKVEFLVSFYNNEISEKSEIFDDQFSVERPDGSNFTLKIRSTKLEDSAMYFCASSLGLAGVIDTQYFGPGTRLTVL.

The sample holds many counts of this clonotype. This chain connects TRBV6-1 to TRBJ2-7; TRBD2 aligns across 9 bases. V lost 6 bases to trimming and J lost 4 bases; unmatched junction nucleotides: 7. This CDR3 has 14 residues. Germline assignment: CDR1 MNHNS and CDR2 SASEGT. The CDR3 spells CASRASGKSYEQYF. In nucleotides, the CDR3 is TGTGCCAGCAGGGCTAGCGGGAAGTCTTACGAGCAGTACTTC.

This clonotype has at least ten counts. The chain links TRBV28 to TRBJ2-7; D not resolved. V was pared by 6 bases and J by 4 bases, with 16 bases between. The CDR3 loop spans 14 amino acids. CDR1 and CDR2 from the germline V gene are MDHEN and SYDVKM. CDR3 sequence reads: CASSTGLRAYEQYF. CDR3 nucleotides: TGTGCCAGCAGCACCGGTTTACGGGCTTACGAGCAGTACTTC.

At least ten counts were recorded for this clonotype. The gene calls are TRBV9 and TRBJ2-2; 10 positions agree with TRBD2. The CDR3 runs to 15 residues. From germline, CDR1 is SGDLS and CDR2 YYNGEE. The trim removed 3 bases at V and 5 bases at J, leaving 4 bases unmatched. The CDR3 spells CASSGTSGPTGELFF. CDR3 coding DNA: TGTGCCAGCAGCGGGACTAGCGGACCGACCGGGGAGCTGTTTTTT.

This clonotype turned up a few times. The rearrangement joins TRBV7-2 to TRBJ2-1; D gene uncertain. This CDR3 comprises 14 residues. Per the germline V gene, CDR1 is SGHTA and CDR2 is FQGNSA. Trimming took off 6 bases at V and 8 bases at J, with 17 bases between the two ends. In DNA, the CDR3 is TGTGCCAGCAGTCACATCGGGCGTAGGGATGAGCAGTTCTTC. Its translation is CASSHIGRRDEQFF.

This clonotype was seen ten or more times. The V call is TRBV28, the J call TRBJ1-2, with TRBD1 identical over 7 bases. Germline V gene data show CDR1 as MDHEN and CDR2 as SYDVKM. V lost 3 bases to trimming and J lost 1 base; unmatched junction nucleotides: 2. The CDR3 runs 14 residues. The CDR3 DNA is TGTGCCAGCAGTTTCCCAGGGGGTAACTATGGCTACACCTTC. Encoded protein: CASSFPGGNYGYTF.

In this sample, this clonotype turned up many times. The V gene is TRBV19, the J gene TRBJ1-5; 9 bases are a match to TRBD1. CDR3 length equals 18 residues. Unmatched junction bases numbered 15, after V lost 3 bases and J lost 6 bases. Germline V lookup: CDR1 LNHDA, CDR2 SQIVND (reference sequence). In DNA, the CDR3 is TGTGCCAGTAGTATGAACATCCGAGACAGGGGGGCGAGTCAGCCCCAGCATTTT. Protein: CASSMNIRDRGASQPQHF. Supplemented by reference TRBV19 and TRBJ1-5, the full variable domain reads DGGITQSPKYLFRKEGQNVTLSCEQNLNHDAMYWYRQDPGQGLRLIYYSQIVNDFQKGDIAEGYSVSREKKESFPLTVTSAQKNPTAFYLCASSMNIRDRGASQPQHFGDGTRLSIL.

This clonotype was counted ten times or more. The rearrangement uses TRBV30 and TRBJ1-2; D not resolved. CDR1 is GTSNPN and CDR2 is SVGIG in the germline V gene (reference sequence). The CDR3 length is 14 residues. V was clipped by 0 bases and J by 4 bases, with 12 bases between them. For the CDR3, the DNA is TGTGCCTGGAGTGTAGGTGGGCTGGGCTATGGCTACACCTTC. As protein: CAWSVGGLGYGYTF.

This clonotype was counted ten times or more. This chain links TRBV28 with TRBJ1-3; TRBD1 aligns across 8 bases. CDR3 size: 16 residues. The germline V gene encodes CDR1 MDHEN and CDR2 SYDVKM. V lost 6 bases to trimming and J lost 4 bases; unmatched junction nucleotides: 11. In nucleotides, the CDR3 is TGTGCCAGCAGAGAACAGGGGGATCTTTCGGGAAACACCATATATTTT. Translated, it gives CASREQGDLSGNTIYF. The complete variable domain, with remaining parts taken from reference TRBV28 and TRBJ1-3, reads DVKVTQSSRYLVKRTGEKVFLECVQDMDHENMFWYRQDPGLGLRLIYFSYDVKMKEKGDIPEGYSVSREKKERFSLILESASTNQTSMYLCASREQGDLSGNTIYFGEGSWLTVV.

This clonotype was recorded many times. V usage is TRBV2 and J usage is TRBJ1-2, with D hard to call. Germline values: CDR1 SNHLY, CDR2 FYNNEI. The germline V and J ends were trimmed by 6 bases and 8 bases, with 10 bases remaining between them. The CDR3 sequence is 11 residues long. CDR3 DNA: TGTGCCAGCAGGGGATTTGGGGGCTACACCTTC. Encoded protein: CASRGFGGYTF.

This clonotype occurred a few times. The genes are TRBV19 and TRBJ1-6; weak D call: TRBD1 (6 bases). Germline values: CDR1 LNHDA, CDR2 SQIVND (reference sequence). CDR3 length equals 14 residues. V was trimmed by 3 bases and J by 10 bases, leaving 13 bases between them. The chain's CDR3 is CASSIARGNSPLHF. The CDR3 DNA is TGTGCCAGTAGTATCGCCAGGGGAAACTCACCCCTCCACTTT.

This clonotype was observed many times. The CDR3 sequence: CASSLYLLDRRNTGELFF. The CDR3 nucleotides are TGTGCCAGCAGTTTATACTTATTAGACAGGAGGAACACCGGGGAGCTGTTTTTT. V and J are TRBV28 and TRBJ2-2; D is perhaps TRBD1 (6 bases). CDR1 is MDHEN and CDR2 is SYDVKM in the germline V gene. This CDR3 has 18 residues. V was pared by 1 base and J by 1 base, with 16 bases between.

This clonotype appeared many times. The J gene is TRBJ2-5, the V gene TRBV5-6; 8 bases match TRBD1. CDR1 and CDR2 from the germline V gene are SGHDT and YYEEEE. V was pared by 6 bases and J by 3 bases, with 13 bases of the junction left unmatched. This CDR3 is 16 amino acids long. The CDR3 loop reads CASKGTLGTGEETQYF. CDR3 coding DNA: TGTGCCAGCAAAGGGACGCTCGGGACAGGAGAAGAGACCCAGTACTTC.

This chain uses TRBV20-1 with TRBJ2-4; possibly TRBD2 for D (6 bases). CDR1 and CDR2 from the germline V gene are DFQATT and SNEGSKA (reference sequence). V dropped 6 bases and J dropped 5 bases, with 14 bases sitting between them. The CDR3 covers 13 residues. CDR3 region: CSAPDGGQNIQYF. DNA for the CDR3: TGCAGTGCCCCGGATGGAGGGCAAAACATTCAGTACTTC.

This clonotype was seen a handful of times. The chain recombines TRBV6-1 with TRBJ1-2; the D is unclear. Deletions cut 8 bases from V and 2 bases from J, with 12 bases between. In germline, CDR1 is MNHNS, CDR2 SASEGT. This CDR3 region has 13 residues. This CDR3 is CASRRDLNYGYTF. CDR3 in DNA: TGTGCCAGCCGGCGCGACCTCAACTATGGCTACACCTTC.

There are many counts of this clonotype. The J gene is TRBJ1-1, the V gene TRBV27; D gene unclear. The V end was cut by 8 bases, the J end by 4 bases, with 8 bases between. The CDR3 covers 11 residues. Germline CDR1 is MNHEY and CDR2 is SMNVEV (reference sequence). CDR3 protein: CASPPGTEAFF. The CDR3 nucleotides are TGTGCCAGCCCCCCGGGCACTGAAGCTTTCTTT.

A few counts support this clonotype. V and J are TRBV10-3 and TRBJ1-2; D not certain. The CDR3 extends over 13 amino acids. Looked up from germline, CDR1 is ENHRY and CDR2 is SYGVKD. V lost 5 bases and J 1 base, leaving 8 bases between the germline ends. DNA of the CDR3: TGTGCCATCAGTCCGAGGGATAACTATGGCTACACCTTC. Translating it yields CAISPRDNYGYTF.

This clonotype was picked up many times. The chain is built from TRBV20-1 and TRBJ2-5; 7 bases match TRBD2. With V trimmed by 6 bases and J by 2 bases, 6 bases remained unmatched. The germline CDR1 and CDR2 sequences are DFQATT and SNEGSKA (reference sequence). CDR3 length: 13 amino acids. The CDR3 nucleotides are TGCAGTGCGAACGGGAGGAATCAAGAGACCCAGTACTTC. Protein product: CSANGRNQETQYF.

This clonotype was found a few times. The rearrangement joins TRBV5-8 to TRBJ1-5; TRBD1 might be the D (6 bases). The germline V and J ends were trimmed by 4 bases and 6 bases, with 14 bases remaining between them. Looked up from germline, CDR1 is SGHTS and CDR2 is YDEGEE. CDR3 size: 14 residues. CDR3 loop: CASSIITGSQPQHF. As DNA, the CDR3 is TGTGCCAGCAGCATAATAACAGGGTCTCAGCCCCAGCATTTT.

This clonotype came up many times. This chain uses TRBV28 with TRBJ2-7, with a possible D match to TRBD2 (6 bases). The V gene lost 5 bases and the J gene lost 12 bases, with 20 bases spanning the gap. This CDR3 has 13 residues. Germline loops: CDR1 MDHEN, CDR2 SYDVKM. The CDR3 region has the DNA TGTGCCAGCAGTCTCCGATTTGACCTCGGGAGGTACTTC. Translation: CASSLRFDLGRYF.

This sequence joins TRBV6-5 and TRBJ2-1; TRBD2 agrees at 7 bases. The CDR3 totals 13 residues. The V gene's germline CDR1 is MNHEY and CDR2 SVGAGI. Trimming removed 4 bases from V and 6 bases from J; junction bases left unmatched: 3. CDR3 amino acids: CASSLVAGNEQFF. DNA for the CDR3: TGTGCCAGCAGTTTGGTAGCGGGCAATGAGCAGTTCTTC.

This clonotype was seen at least ten times. V gene TRBV28 combines with J gene TRBJ1-1; the match to TRBD1 covers 9 bases. This CDR3 has 15 residues. V lost 6 bases to trimming and J lost 1 base; unmatched junction nucleotides: 6. The V gene's germline CDR1 is MDHEN and CDR2 SYDVKM. The CDR3 spells CASSQNRGRNTEAFF. The DNA for the CDR3 is TGTGCCAGCAGCCAGAACAGGGGGCGGAACACTGAAGCTTTCTTT.

The V gene is TRBV5-5, the J gene TRBJ1-4, with TRBD1 as a possible D gene (6 bases). CDR1 is SGHKS, CDR2 YYEKEE, per germline (reference sequence). This CDR3 region has 19 residues. V shed 2 bases and J shed 3 bases, with 23 bases lying between them. The CDR3 spells CASSFGSTNRGQPNEKLFF. CDR3 in DNA: TGTGCCAGCAGCTTCGGGTCCACGAATCGGGGGCAGCCTAATGAAAAACTGTTTTTT. Full variable domain (remainder filled in from reference TRBV5-5 and TRBJ1-4): DAGVTQSPTHLIKTRGQQVTLRCSPISGHKSVSWYQQVLGQGPQFIFQYYEKEERGRGNFPDRFSARQFPNYSSELNVNALLLGDSALYLCASSFGSTNRGQPNEKLFFGSGTQLSVL.

This clonotype was seen many times. The V and J genes are TRBV12-3 or TRBV12-4 and TRBJ2-7, with D perhaps TRBD2 (5 bases). The CDR3 totals 14 residues. Trimming took off 6 bases at V and 6 bases at J, with 18 bases between the two ends. This chain's CDR3 is CASSIATVFSEQYF. Here the CDR3 DNA reads TGTGCCAGCAGCATAGCGACCGTTTTCTCCGAGCAGTACTTC.

This clonotype was recorded at least ten times. The J gene is TRBJ2-1, the V gene TRBV6-1, with 10 bases matching TRBD2. V lost 6 bases to trimming and J lost 7 bases; unmatched junction nucleotides: 6. Germline V gene lookup returns CDR1 MNHNS and CDR2 SASEGT. CDR3 length equals 14 residues. DNA for the CDR3: TGTGCCAGCAGAGCCGGGACTAGCGAAAATGAGCAGTTCTTC. As protein: CASRAGTSENEQFF.

This clonotype was found a few times. V and J are TRBV6-1 and TRBJ2-3; D is unresolved. V was cut by 5 bases and J by 3 bases, with 12 bases left in between. CDR3 length: 14 residues. The germline CDR1 and CDR2 sequences are MNHNS and SASEGT. The CDR3 sequence is CASSPSTPTDTQYF. The DNA for the CDR3 is TGTGCCAGCAGTCCCTCCACCCCGACAGATACGCAGTATTTT.